The 8 T cell receptor beta chains below were found in one sample sequenced in a study of cytomegalovirus exposure and HLA in healthy donors. This PCR relied on a set of 60 Vbeta primers and 13 Jbeta primers. Method: immunoSEQ multiplex PCR; TCRdb's copy keeps in-frame clones and lacks some. In the table there are approximately 98,000 clones, around 75% of which are singletons. The sample taken for sequencing was PBMCs. The source is a man between 18 and 35 years old in good health and CMV-seropositive.

V and J are TRBV28 and TRBJ1-6; D unclear. Germline CDR1 MDHEN, CDR2 SYDVKM. Trimming left V 1 base short and J 6 bases short, with 7 bases between. This CDR3 contains 14 residues. The CDR3 is CASSLSQFNSPLHF. The CDR3 DNA reads as TGTGCCAGCAGTTTATCACAGTTTAATTCACCCCTCCACTTT.

The chain couples TRBV15 to TRBJ2-7; 13 bases map to TRBD2. V shed 5 bases and J 1 base; nucleotides not matched to a gene: 8. CDR1 LNHNV and CDR2 YYDKDF come from the germline V gene (reference sequence). CDR3 length equals 17 residues. CDR3 sequence (DNA): TGTGCCACCAGCTCGCCAGAGGGACTAGCGGGGTCCTACGAGCAGTACTTC. The encoded protein is CATSSPEGLAGSYEQYF.

The V gene is TRBV9, the J gene TRBJ1-5; 10 bases are shared with TRBD1. The trim removed 3 bases at V and 6 bases at J, leaving 9 bases unmatched. The germline gives CDR1 SGDLS, CDR2 YYNGEE. The CDR3 has 16 residues. The CDR3 reads CASSEGGQGWGQPQHF. DNA of the CDR3: TGTGCCAGCAGCGAGGGGGGACAGGGGTGGGGTCAGCCCCAGCATTTT.

V and J are TRBV28 and TRBJ2-7; TRBD1 matches 8 bases. The CDR3 totals 17 residues. From germline, CDR1 is MDHEN and CDR2 SYDVKM. V was pared by 5 bases and J by 7 bases, with 19 bases of the junction left unmatched. The CDR3 DNA reads TGTGCCAGCAGTGTTCCCTCGGGACAGGATTTAGGAGGAGAGCAGTACTTC. This translates into CASSVPSGQDLGGEQYF.

The rearrangement joins TRBV6-5 to TRBJ1-1; D not resolved. Germline V gives CDR1 MNHEY, CDR2 SVGAGI. Trimming shortened V by 6 bases and J by 1 base, and 15 bases separated the two germline ends. The CDR3 sequence is 15 residues long. This chain's CDR3 is CASSQRRAENTEAFF. In nucleotides, the CDR3 is TGTGCCAGCAGCCAGCGGCGGGCAGAGAACACTGAAGCTTTCTTT.

The CDR3 loop is CAWTQGGAVKTQYF. The CDR3 region has the DNA TGTGCCTGGACCCAAGGAGGGGCTGTGAAGACCCAGTACTTC. The J gene is TRBJ2-5, the V gene TRBV30; weak D call: TRBD2 (6 bases). The ends were cut back, 4 bases at V and 6 bases at J, with 18 bases in the middle. The CDR3 totals 14 residues. Germline lookup yields CDR1 GTSNPN and CDR2 SVGIG (reference sequence).

This chain uses TRBV14 with TRBJ2-7; TRBD2 is a possible D gene (6 bases). Germline V gene data show CDR1 as SGHDN and CDR2 as FVKESK. The germline V and J ends were trimmed by 1 base and 1 base, with 11 bases remaining between them. The CDR3 runs to 15 residues. The CDR3 protein is CASSQGRLASYEQYF. The CDR3 nucleotides are TGTGCCAGCAGCCAAGGCCGGCTAGCGTCCTACGAGCAGTACTTC.

This chain uses TRBV28 with TRBJ1-2; TRBD1 matches 7 bases. The junction had 10 bases not matched to a gene; V was cut back by 3 bases and J by 6 bases. Germline-derived CDR1 and CDR2 are MDHEN and SYDVKM. The length of the CDR3 is 15 residues. The CDR3 here is CASSFAQTGTNGYTF. The CDR3 DNA sequence: TGTGCCAGCAGTTTTGCCCAGACAGGGACCAATGGCTACACCTTC.